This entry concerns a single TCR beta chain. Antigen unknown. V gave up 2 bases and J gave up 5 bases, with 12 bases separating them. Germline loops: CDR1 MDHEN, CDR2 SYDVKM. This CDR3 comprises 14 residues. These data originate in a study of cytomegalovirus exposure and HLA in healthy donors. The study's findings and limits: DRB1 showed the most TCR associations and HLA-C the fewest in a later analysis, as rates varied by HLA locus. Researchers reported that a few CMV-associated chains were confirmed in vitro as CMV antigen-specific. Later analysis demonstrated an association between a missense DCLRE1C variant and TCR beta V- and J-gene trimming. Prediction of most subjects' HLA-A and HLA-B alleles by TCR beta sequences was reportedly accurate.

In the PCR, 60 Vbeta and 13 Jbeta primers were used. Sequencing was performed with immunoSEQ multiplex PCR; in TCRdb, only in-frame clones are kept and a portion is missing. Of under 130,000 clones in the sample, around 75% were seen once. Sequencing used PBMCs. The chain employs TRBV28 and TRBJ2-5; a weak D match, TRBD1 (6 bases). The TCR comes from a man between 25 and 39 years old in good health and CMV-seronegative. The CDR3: CASSLPGASETQYF. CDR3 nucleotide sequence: TGTGCCAGCAGTTTACCAGGGGCATCGGAGACCCAGTACTTC.